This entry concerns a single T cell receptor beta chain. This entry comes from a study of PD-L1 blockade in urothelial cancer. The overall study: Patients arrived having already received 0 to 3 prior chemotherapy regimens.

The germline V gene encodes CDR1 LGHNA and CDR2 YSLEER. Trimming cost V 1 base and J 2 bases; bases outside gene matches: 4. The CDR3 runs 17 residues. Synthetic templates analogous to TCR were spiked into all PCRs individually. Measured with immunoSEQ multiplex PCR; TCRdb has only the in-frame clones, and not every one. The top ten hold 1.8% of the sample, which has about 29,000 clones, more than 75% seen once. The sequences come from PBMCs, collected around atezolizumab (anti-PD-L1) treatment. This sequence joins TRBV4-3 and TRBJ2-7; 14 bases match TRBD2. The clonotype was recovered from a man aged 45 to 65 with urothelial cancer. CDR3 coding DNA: TGCGCCAGCAGCCAAGGACCGGGACTAGCGGGGGCCTACGAGCAGTACTTC. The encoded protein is CASSQGPGLAGAYEQYF.